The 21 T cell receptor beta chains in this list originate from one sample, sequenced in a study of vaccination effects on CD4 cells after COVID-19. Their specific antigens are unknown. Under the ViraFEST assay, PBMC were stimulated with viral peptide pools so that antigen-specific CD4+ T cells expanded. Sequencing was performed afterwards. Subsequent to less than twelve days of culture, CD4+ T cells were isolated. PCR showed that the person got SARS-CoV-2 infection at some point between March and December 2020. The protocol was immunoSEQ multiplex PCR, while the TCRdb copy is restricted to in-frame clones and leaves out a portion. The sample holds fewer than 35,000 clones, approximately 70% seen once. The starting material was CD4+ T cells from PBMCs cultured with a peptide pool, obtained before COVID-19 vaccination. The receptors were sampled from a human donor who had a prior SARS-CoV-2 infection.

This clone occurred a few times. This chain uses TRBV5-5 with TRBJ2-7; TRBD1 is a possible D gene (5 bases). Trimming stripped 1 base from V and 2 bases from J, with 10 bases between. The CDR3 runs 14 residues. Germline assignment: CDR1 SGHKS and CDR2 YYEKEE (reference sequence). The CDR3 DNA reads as TGTGCCAGCAGCTTGAGTCCAGGGCCCTACGAGCAGTACTTC. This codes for CASSLSPGPYEQYF.

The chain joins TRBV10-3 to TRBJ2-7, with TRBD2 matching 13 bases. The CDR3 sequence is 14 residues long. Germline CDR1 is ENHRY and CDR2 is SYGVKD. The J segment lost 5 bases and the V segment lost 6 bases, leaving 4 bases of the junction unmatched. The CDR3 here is CAIRTSGRGDEQYF. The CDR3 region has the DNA TGTGCCATCAGAACTAGCGGGAGGGGGGACGAGCAGTACTTC.

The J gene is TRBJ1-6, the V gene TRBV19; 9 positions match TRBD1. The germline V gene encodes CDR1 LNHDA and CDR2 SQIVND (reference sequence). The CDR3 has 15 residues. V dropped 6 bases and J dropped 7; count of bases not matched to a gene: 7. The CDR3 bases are TGTGCCAGTAGCCCCTGGGGGACAGGGAATTCACCCCTCCACTTT. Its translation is CASSPWGTGNSPLHF.

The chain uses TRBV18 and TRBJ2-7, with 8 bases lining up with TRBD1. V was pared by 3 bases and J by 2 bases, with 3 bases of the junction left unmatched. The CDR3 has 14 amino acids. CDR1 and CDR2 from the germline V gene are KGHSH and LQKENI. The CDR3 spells CASSPGQGAYEQYF. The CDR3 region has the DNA TGTGCCAGCTCACCCGGACAGGGCGCCTACGAGCAGTACTTC. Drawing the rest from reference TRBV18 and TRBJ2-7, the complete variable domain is NAGVMQNPRHLVRRRGQEARLRCSPMKGHSHVYWYRQLPEEGLKFMVYLQKENIIDESGMPKERFSAEFPKEGPSILRIQQVVRGDSAAYFCASSPGQGAYEQYFGPGTRLTVT.

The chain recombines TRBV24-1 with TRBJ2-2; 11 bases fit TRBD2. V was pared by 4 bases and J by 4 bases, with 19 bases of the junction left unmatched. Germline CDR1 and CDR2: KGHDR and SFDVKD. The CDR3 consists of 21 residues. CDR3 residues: CATSEKPGRTSGRGSTGELFF. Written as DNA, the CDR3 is TGTGCCACCAGTGAAAAACCGGGACGCACTAGCGGGAGAGGTAGCACCGGGGAGCTGTTTTTT.

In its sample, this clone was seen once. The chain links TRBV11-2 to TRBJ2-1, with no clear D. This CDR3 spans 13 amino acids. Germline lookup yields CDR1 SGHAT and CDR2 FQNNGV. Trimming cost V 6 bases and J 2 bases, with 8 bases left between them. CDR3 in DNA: TGTGCCAGCAGGTTAAGGACCTACAATGAGCAGTTCTTC. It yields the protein CASRLRTYNEQFF.

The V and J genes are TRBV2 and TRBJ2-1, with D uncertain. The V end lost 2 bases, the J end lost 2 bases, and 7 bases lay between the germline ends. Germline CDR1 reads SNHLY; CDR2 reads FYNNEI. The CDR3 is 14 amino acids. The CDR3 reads CASSESGPYNEQFF. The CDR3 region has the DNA TGTGCCAGCAGTGAATCGGGTCCCTACAATGAGCAGTTCTTC.

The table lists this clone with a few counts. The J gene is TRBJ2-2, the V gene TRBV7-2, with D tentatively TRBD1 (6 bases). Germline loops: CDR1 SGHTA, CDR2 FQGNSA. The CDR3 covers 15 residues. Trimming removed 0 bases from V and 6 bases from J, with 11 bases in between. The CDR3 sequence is CASSLALAGAGELFF. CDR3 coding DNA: TGTGCCAGCAGCTTAGCGCTGGCAGGGGCCGGGGAGCTGTTTTTT.

In nucleotides, the CDR3 is TGTGCCAGCAGTGGCCCTCCCGGGGTCTCCTACAATGAGCAGTTCTTC. This sequence encodes CASSGPPGVSYNEQFF. J is TRBJ2-1 and V is TRBV6-2 or TRBV6-3, with a possible D match to TRBD2 (5 bases). Germline CDR1 reads MNHEY; CDR2 reads SVGEGT. The CDR3 contains 16 residues. V was trimmed by 5 bases and J by 0 bases, leaving 14 bases between them.

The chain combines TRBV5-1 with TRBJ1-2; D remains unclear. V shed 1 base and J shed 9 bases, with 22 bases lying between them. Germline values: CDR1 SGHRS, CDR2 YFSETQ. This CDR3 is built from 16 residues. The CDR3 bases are TGCGCCAGCAGCTTGTATGTTGGGGATACGGTGGGTAGCTACACCTTC. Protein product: CASSLYVGDTVGSYTF.

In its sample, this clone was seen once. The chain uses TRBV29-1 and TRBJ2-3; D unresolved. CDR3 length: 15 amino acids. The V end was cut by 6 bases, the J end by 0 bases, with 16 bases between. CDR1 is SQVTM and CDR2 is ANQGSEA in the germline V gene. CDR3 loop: CSVVLFRRSTDTQYF. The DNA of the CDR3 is TGCAGCGTCGTTTTGTTTCGGCGCAGCACAGATACGCAGTATTTT.

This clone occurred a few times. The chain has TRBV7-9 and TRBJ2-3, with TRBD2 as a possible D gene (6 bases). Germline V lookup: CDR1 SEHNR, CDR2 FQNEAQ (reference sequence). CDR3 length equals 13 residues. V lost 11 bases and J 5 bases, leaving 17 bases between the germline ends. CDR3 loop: CACAWVGGDTQYF. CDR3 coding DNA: TGTGCCTGTGCATGGGTGGGGGGAGATACGCAGTATTTT.

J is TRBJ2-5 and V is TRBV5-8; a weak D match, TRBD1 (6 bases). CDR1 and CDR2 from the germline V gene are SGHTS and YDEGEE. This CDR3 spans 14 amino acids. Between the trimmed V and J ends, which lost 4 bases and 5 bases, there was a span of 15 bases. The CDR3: CASSNYPGVETQYF. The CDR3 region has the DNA TGTGCCAGCAGCAACTATCCAGGGGTTGAGACCCAGTACTTC.

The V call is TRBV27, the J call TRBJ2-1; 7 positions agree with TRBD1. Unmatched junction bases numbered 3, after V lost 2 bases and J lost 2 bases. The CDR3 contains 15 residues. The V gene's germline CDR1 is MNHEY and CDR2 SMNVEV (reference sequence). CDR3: CASSLEGATYNEQFF. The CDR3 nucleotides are TGTGCCAGCAGTTTAGAGGGGGCTACCTACAATGAGCAGTTCTTC.

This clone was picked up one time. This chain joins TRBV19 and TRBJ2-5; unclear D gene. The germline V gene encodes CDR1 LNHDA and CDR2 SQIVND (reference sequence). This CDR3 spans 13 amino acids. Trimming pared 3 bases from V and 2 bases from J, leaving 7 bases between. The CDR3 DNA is TGTGCCAGTAGTATGCGACAACAAGAGACCCAGTACTTC. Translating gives CASSMRQQETQYF.

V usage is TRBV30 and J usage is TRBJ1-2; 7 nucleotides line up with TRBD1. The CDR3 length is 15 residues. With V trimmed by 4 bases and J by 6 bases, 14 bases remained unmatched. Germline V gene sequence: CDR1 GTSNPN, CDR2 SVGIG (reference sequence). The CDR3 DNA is TGTGCCTGGACCCGGACAGGCGAGGGGCTGAATGGCTACACCTTC. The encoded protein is CAWTRTGEGLNGYTF. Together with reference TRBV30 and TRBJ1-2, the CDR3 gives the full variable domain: SQTIHQWPATLVQPVGSPLSLECTVEGTSNPNLYWYRQAAGRGLQLLFYSVGIGQISSEVPQNLSASRPQDRQFILSSKKLLLSDSGFYLCAWTRTGEGLNGYTFGSGTRLTVV.

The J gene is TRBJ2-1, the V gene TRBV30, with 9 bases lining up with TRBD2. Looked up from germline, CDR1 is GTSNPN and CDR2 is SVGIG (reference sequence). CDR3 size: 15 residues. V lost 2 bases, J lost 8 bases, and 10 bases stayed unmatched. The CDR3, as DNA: TGTGCCTGGAGTCCCGGACTAGCGCCATCCGATGAGCAGTTCTTC. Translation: CAWSPGLAPSDEQFF.

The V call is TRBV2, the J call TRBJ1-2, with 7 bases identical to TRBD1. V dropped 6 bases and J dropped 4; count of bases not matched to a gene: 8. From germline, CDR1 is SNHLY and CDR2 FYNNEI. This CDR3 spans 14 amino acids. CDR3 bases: TGTGCCAGCAGCCTCCGGGACAGAGTCTATGGCTACACCTTC. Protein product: CASSLRDRVYGYTF.

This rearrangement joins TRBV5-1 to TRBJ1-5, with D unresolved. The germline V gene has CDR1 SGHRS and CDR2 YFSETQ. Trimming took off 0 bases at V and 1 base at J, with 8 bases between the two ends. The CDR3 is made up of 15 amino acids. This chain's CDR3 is CASSLGPGSNQPQHF. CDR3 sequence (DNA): TGCGCCAGCAGCTTGGGTCCCGGAAGCAATCAGCCCCAGCATTTT.

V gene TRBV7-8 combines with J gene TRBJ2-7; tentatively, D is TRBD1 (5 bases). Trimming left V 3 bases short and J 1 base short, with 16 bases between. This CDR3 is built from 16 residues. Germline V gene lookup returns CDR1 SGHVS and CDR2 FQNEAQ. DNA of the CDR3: TGTGCCAGCAGCTTCCCTATTAGCAGGGAATCCTACGAGCAGTACTTC. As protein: CASSFPISRESYEQYF.

CDR3 nucleotide sequence: TGCGCCAGCAGCCAAAACCGGGATCTCCTGGCCTACGAGCAGTACTTC. This codes for CASSQNRDLLAYEQYF. V and J are TRBV4-1 and TRBJ2-7, with D possibly matching TRBD2 (5 bases). Germline CDR1 is MGHRA and CDR2 is YSYEKL. Trimming shortened V by 2 bases and J by 2 bases, and 16 bases separated the two germline ends. This CDR3 is 16 amino acids long.